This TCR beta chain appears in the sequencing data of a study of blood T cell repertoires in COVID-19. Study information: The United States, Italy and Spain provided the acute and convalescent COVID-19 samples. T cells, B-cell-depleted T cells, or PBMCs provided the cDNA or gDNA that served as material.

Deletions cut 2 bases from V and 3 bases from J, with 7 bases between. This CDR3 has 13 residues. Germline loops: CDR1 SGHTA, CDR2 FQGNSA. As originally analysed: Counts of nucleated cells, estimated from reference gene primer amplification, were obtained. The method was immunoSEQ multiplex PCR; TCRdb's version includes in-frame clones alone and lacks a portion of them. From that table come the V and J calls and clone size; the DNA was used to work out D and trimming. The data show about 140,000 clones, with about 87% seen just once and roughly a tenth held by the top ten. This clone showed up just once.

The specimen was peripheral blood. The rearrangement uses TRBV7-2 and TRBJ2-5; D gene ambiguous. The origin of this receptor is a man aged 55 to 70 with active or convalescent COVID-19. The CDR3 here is CASSLRREETQYF. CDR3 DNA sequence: TGTGCCAGCAGCTTAAGAAGAGAAGAGACCCAGTACTTC.